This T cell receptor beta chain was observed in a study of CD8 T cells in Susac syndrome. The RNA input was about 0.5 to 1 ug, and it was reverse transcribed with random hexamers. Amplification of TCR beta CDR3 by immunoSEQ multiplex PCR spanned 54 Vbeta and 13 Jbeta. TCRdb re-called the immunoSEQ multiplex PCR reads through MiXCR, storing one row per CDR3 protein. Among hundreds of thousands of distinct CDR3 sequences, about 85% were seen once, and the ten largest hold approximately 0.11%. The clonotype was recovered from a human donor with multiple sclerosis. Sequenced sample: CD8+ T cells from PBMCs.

The CDR3 loop reads CASSPGQGRKQPQHF. The CDR3 DNA follows: TGTGCCAGCAGTCCAGGACAGGGAAGAAAGCAGCCCCAGCATTTT. The gene calls are TRBV28 and TRBJ1-5; 8 bases fit TRBD1. CDR3 size: 15 residues. The V segment lost 5 bases and the J segment 7 bases; nucleotides outside the gene matches: 10. Germline CDR1 is MDHEN and CDR2 is SYDVKM. Supplemented by reference TRBV28 and TRBJ1-5, the full variable domain reads DVKVTQSSRYLVKRTGEKVFLECVQDMDHENMFWYRQDPGLGLRLIYFSYDVKMKEKGDIPEGYSVSREKKERFSLILESASTNQTSMYLCASSPGQGRKQPQHFGDGTRLSIL.